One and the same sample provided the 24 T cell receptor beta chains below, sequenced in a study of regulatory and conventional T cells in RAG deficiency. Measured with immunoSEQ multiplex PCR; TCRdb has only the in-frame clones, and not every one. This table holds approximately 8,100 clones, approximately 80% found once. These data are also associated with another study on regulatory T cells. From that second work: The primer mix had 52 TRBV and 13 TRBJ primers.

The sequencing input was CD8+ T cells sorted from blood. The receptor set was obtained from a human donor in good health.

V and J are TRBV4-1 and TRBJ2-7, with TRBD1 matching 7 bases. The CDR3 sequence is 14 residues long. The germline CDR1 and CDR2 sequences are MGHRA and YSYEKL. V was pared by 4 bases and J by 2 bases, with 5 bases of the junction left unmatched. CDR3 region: CASSRSQGAYEQYF. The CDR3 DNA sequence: TGCGCCAGCAGCCGATCTCAGGGGGCCTACGAGCAGTACTTC.

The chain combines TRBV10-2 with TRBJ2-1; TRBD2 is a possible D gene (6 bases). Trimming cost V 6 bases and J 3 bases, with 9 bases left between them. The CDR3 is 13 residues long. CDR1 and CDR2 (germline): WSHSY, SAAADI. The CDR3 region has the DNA TGCGCCAGCAGCCTAGCGCGCTACAATGAGCAGTTCTTC. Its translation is CASSLARYNEQFF.

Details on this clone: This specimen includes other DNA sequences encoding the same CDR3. The CDR3 is CASSILAGVVNEQFF. CDR3 bases: TGTGCCAGTAGTATCCTAGCGGGAGTCGTCAATGAGCAGTTCTTC. The V gene is TRBV19, the J gene TRBJ2-1; 10 bases fit TRBD2. The CDR3 consists of 15 residues. V was pared by 3 bases and J by 6 bases, with 5 bases of the junction left unmatched. In germline, CDR1 is LNHDA, CDR2 SQIVND (reference sequence).

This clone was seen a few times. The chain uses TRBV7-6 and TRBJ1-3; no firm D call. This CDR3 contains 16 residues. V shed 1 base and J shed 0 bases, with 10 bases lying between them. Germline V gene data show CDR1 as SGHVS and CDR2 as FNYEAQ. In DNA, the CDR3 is TGTGCCAGCAGCTTAGTAACGGATTCCTCTGGAAACACCATATATTTT. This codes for CASSLVTDSSGNTIYF. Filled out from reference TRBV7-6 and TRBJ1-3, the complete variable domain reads GAGVSQSPRYKVTKRGQDVALRCDPISGHVSLYWYRQALGQGPEFLTYFNYEAQQDKSGLPNDRFSAERPEGSISTLTIQRTEQRDSAMYRCASSLVTDSSGNTIYFGEGSWLTVV.

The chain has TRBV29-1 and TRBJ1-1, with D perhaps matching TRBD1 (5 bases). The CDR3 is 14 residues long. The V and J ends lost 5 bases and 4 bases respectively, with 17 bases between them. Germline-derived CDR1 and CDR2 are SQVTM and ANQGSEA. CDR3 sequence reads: CSVFGTWGSTEAFF. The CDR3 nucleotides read TGCAGCGTTTTCGGAACGTGGGGGAGCACTGAAGCTTTCTTT.

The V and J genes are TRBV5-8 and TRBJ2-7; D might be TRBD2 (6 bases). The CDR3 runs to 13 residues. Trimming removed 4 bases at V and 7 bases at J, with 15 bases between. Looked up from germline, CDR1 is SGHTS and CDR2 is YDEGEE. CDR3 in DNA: TGTGCCAGCAGCCTGGGAGGCCCAGGGGAGCAGTACTTC. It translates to CASSLGGPGEQYF.

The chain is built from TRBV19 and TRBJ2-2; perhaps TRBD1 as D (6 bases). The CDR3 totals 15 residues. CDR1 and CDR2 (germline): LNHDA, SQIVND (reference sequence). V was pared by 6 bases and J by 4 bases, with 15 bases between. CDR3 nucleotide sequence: TGTGCCAGTAGAATTACAGGGTTCATCACCGGGGAGCTGTTTTTT. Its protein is CASRITGFITGELFF.

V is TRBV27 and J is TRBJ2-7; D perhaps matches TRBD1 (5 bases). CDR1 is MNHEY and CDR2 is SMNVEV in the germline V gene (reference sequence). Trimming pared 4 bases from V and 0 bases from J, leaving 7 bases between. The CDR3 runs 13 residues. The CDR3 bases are TGTGCCAGCAGTTGGGGCACCTCCTACGAGCAGTACTTC. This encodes CASSWGTSYEQYF.

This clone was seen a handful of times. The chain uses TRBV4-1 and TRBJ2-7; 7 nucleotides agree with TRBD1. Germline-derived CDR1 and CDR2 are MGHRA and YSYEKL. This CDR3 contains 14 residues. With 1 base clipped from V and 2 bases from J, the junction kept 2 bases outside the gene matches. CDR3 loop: CASSQATGTYEQYF. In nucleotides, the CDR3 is TGCGCCAGCAGCCAAGCGACAGGGACCTACGAGCAGTACTTC.

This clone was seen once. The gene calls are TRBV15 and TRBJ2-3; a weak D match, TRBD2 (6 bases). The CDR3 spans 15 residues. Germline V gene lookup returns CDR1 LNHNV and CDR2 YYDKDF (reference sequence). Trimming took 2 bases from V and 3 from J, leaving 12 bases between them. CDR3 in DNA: TGTGCCACCAGCAGACCTAGCGAGGGGACAGATACGCAGTATTTT. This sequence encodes CATSRPSEGTDTQYF.

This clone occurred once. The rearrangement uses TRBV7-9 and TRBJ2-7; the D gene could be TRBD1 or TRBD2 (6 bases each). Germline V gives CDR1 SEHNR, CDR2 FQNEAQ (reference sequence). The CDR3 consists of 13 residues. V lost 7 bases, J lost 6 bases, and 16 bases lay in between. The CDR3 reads CASTSGGPGEQYF. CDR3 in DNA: TGTGCCAGCACCTCTGGGGGGCCAGGCGAGCAGTACTTC. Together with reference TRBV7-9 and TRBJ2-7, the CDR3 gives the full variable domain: DTGVSQNPRHKITKRGQNVTFRCDPISEHNRLYWYRQTLGQGPEFLTYFQNEAQLEKSRLLSDRFSAERPKGSFSTLEIQRTEQGDSAMYLCASTSGGPGEQYFGPGTRLTVT.

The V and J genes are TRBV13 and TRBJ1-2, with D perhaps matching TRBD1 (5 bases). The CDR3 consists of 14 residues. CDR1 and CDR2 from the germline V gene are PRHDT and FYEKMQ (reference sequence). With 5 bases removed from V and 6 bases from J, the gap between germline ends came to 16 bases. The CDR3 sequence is CASSIAGGAHGYTF. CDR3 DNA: TGTGCCAGCAGCATAGCAGGAGGGGCCCATGGCTACACCTTC.

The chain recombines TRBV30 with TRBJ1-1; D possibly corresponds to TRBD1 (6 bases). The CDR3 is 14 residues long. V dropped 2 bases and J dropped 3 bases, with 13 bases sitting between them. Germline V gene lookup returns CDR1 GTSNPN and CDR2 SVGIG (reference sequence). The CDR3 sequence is CAWSLTQGHTEAFF. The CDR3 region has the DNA TGTGCCTGGAGTTTGACTCAGGGGCACACTGAAGCTTTCTTT.

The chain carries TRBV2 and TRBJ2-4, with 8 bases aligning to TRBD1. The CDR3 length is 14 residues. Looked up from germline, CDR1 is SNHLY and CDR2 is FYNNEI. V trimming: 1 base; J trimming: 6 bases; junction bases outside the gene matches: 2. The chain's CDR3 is CASSEGQGANIQYF. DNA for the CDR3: TGTGCCAGCAGTGAAGGGCAGGGGGCAAACATTCAGTACTTC. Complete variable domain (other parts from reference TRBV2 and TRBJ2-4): EPEVTQTPSHQVTQMGQEVILRCVPISNHLYFYWYRQILGQKVEFLVSFYNNEISEKSEIFDDQFSVERPDGSNFTLKIRSTKLEDSAMYFCASSEGQGANIQYFGAGTRLSVL.

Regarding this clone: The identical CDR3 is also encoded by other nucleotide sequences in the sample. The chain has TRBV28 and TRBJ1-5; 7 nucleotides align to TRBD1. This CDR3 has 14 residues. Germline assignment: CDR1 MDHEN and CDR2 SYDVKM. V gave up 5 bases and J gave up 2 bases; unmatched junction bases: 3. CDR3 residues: CASSLGTGNQPQHF. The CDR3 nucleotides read TGTGCCAGCAGTCTAGGGACAGGCAATCAGCCCCAGCATTTT.

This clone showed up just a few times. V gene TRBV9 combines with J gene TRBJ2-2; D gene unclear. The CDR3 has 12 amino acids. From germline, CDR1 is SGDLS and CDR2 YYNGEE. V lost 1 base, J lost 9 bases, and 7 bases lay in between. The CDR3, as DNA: TGTGCCAGCAGCGTAACCAACCGGGAGCTGTTTTTT. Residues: CASSVTNRELFF.

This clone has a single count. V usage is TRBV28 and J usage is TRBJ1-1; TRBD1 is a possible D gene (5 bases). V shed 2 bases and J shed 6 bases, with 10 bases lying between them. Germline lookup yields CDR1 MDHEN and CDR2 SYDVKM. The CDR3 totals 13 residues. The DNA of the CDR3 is TGTGCCAGCAGTTTAATGACAGCGGCTGAAGCTTTCTTT. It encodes CASSLMTAAEAFF.

CDR3 residues: CASSEAGQAGSYEQYF. Here the CDR3 DNA reads TGTGCCAGCAGTGAAGCTGGACAAGCGGGGAGCTACGAGCAGTACTTC. The genes are TRBV6-1 and TRBJ2-7, with 7 bases fitting TRBD2. Per the germline V gene, CDR1 is MNHNS and CDR2 is SASEGT. This CDR3 region has 16 residues. V trimming: 0 bases; J trimming: 3 bases; junction bases outside the gene matches: 8.

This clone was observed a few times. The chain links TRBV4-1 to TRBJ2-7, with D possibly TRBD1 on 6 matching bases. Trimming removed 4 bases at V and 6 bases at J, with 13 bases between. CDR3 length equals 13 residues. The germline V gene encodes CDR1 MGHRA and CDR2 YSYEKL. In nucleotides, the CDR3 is TGCGCCAGCAGCCTTAGGTGGGGGCGCGAGCAGTACTTC. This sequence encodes CASSLRWGREQYF.

The CDR3 region is CASRGDRATEAFF. In DNA, the CDR3 is TGTGCCAGCAGAGGGGACAGGGCCACTGAAGCTTTCTTT. The chain has TRBV27 and TRBJ1-1, with 9 bases identical to TRBD1. CDR1 and CDR2 (germline): MNHEY, SMNVEV (reference sequence). Germline trimming cut 6 bases from V and 4 bases from J; bases unmatched to any gene: 3. There are 13 residues in the CDR3.

As DNA, the CDR3 is TGTGCCAGCAGCCGGACTAGCGAGGGATACTACGAGCAGTACTTC. Translating it yields CASSRTSEGYYEQYF. The gene calls are TRBV5-4 and TRBJ2-7, with TRBD2 matching 9 bases. The CDR3 runs 15 residues. Germline V CDR1 and CDR2: SGHNT, YYREEE (reference sequence). J lost 3 bases, V lost 4 bases, and 8 bases had no gene match.

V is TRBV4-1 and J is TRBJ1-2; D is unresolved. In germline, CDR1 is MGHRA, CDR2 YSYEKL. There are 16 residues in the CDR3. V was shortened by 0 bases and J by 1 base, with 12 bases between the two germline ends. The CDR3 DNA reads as TGCGCCAGCAGCCAAGAAGCCGGCAGGCTTAACTATGGCTACACCTTC. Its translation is CASSQEAGRLNYGYTF.

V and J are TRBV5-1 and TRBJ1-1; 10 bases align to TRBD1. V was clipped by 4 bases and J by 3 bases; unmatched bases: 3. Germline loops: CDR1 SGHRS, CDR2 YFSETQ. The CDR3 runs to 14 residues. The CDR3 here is CASSQGTGDTEAFF. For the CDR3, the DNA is TGCGCCAGCAGCCAAGGGACAGGGGACACTGAAGCTTTCTTT.

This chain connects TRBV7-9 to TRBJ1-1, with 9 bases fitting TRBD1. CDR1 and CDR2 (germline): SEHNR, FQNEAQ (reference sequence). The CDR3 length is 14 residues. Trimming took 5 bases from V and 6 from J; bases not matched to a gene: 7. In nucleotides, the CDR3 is TGTGCCAGCAGCCTTACAGGGGGCTGGGCTGAAGCTTTCTTT. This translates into CASSLTGGWAEAFF. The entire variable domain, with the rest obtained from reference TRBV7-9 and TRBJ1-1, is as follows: DTGVSQNPRHKITKRGQNVTFRCDPISEHNRLYWYRQTLGQGPEFLTYFQNEAQLEKSRLLSDRFSAERPKGSFSTLEIQRTEQGDSAMYLCASSLTGGWAEAFFGQGTRLTVV.